Given below is one T cell receptor beta chain in context. These data come from a study of OX40 agonist ivuxolimab in advanced cancers. Method: immunoSEQ multiplex PCR; TCRdb's copy keeps in-frame clones and lacks some. This sample has about 47,000 clones; roughly nine tenths occur once, and the top ten carry 11% to 15%. CDR1 and CDR2 from the germline V gene are KGHSH and LQKENI. This CDR3 is built from 15 residues. V shed 4 bases, J shed 2 bases, and the junction held 6 bases outside the gene matches. The TCR originated in an adult with an advanced solid tumor such as melanoma, head and neck, liver or kidney cancer. The sequencing here drew on CD4+ or CD8+ T cells sorted from blood, taken in a trial of the OX40 agonist ivuxolimab. The V gene is TRBV18, the J gene TRBJ2-7; 9 bases match TRBD1. In DNA form, the CDR3 reads TGTGCCAGCTCACTCCGGGACAGGGCAACCTACGAGCAGTACTTC. It encodes CASSLRDRATYEQYF.